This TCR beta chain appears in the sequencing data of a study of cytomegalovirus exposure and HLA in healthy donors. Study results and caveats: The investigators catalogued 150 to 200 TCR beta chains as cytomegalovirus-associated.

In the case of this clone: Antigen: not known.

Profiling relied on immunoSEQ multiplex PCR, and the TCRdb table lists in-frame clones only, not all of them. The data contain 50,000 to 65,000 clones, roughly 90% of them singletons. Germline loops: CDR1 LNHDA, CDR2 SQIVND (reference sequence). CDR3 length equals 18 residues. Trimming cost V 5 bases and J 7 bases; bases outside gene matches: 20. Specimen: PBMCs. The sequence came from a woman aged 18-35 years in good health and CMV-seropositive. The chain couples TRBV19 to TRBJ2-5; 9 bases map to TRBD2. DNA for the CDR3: TGTGCCAGTAGTCAACTAGGCGCTAGCGGGGTCCTAGGGGGGACCCAGTACTTC. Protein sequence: CASSQLGASGVLGGTQYF.